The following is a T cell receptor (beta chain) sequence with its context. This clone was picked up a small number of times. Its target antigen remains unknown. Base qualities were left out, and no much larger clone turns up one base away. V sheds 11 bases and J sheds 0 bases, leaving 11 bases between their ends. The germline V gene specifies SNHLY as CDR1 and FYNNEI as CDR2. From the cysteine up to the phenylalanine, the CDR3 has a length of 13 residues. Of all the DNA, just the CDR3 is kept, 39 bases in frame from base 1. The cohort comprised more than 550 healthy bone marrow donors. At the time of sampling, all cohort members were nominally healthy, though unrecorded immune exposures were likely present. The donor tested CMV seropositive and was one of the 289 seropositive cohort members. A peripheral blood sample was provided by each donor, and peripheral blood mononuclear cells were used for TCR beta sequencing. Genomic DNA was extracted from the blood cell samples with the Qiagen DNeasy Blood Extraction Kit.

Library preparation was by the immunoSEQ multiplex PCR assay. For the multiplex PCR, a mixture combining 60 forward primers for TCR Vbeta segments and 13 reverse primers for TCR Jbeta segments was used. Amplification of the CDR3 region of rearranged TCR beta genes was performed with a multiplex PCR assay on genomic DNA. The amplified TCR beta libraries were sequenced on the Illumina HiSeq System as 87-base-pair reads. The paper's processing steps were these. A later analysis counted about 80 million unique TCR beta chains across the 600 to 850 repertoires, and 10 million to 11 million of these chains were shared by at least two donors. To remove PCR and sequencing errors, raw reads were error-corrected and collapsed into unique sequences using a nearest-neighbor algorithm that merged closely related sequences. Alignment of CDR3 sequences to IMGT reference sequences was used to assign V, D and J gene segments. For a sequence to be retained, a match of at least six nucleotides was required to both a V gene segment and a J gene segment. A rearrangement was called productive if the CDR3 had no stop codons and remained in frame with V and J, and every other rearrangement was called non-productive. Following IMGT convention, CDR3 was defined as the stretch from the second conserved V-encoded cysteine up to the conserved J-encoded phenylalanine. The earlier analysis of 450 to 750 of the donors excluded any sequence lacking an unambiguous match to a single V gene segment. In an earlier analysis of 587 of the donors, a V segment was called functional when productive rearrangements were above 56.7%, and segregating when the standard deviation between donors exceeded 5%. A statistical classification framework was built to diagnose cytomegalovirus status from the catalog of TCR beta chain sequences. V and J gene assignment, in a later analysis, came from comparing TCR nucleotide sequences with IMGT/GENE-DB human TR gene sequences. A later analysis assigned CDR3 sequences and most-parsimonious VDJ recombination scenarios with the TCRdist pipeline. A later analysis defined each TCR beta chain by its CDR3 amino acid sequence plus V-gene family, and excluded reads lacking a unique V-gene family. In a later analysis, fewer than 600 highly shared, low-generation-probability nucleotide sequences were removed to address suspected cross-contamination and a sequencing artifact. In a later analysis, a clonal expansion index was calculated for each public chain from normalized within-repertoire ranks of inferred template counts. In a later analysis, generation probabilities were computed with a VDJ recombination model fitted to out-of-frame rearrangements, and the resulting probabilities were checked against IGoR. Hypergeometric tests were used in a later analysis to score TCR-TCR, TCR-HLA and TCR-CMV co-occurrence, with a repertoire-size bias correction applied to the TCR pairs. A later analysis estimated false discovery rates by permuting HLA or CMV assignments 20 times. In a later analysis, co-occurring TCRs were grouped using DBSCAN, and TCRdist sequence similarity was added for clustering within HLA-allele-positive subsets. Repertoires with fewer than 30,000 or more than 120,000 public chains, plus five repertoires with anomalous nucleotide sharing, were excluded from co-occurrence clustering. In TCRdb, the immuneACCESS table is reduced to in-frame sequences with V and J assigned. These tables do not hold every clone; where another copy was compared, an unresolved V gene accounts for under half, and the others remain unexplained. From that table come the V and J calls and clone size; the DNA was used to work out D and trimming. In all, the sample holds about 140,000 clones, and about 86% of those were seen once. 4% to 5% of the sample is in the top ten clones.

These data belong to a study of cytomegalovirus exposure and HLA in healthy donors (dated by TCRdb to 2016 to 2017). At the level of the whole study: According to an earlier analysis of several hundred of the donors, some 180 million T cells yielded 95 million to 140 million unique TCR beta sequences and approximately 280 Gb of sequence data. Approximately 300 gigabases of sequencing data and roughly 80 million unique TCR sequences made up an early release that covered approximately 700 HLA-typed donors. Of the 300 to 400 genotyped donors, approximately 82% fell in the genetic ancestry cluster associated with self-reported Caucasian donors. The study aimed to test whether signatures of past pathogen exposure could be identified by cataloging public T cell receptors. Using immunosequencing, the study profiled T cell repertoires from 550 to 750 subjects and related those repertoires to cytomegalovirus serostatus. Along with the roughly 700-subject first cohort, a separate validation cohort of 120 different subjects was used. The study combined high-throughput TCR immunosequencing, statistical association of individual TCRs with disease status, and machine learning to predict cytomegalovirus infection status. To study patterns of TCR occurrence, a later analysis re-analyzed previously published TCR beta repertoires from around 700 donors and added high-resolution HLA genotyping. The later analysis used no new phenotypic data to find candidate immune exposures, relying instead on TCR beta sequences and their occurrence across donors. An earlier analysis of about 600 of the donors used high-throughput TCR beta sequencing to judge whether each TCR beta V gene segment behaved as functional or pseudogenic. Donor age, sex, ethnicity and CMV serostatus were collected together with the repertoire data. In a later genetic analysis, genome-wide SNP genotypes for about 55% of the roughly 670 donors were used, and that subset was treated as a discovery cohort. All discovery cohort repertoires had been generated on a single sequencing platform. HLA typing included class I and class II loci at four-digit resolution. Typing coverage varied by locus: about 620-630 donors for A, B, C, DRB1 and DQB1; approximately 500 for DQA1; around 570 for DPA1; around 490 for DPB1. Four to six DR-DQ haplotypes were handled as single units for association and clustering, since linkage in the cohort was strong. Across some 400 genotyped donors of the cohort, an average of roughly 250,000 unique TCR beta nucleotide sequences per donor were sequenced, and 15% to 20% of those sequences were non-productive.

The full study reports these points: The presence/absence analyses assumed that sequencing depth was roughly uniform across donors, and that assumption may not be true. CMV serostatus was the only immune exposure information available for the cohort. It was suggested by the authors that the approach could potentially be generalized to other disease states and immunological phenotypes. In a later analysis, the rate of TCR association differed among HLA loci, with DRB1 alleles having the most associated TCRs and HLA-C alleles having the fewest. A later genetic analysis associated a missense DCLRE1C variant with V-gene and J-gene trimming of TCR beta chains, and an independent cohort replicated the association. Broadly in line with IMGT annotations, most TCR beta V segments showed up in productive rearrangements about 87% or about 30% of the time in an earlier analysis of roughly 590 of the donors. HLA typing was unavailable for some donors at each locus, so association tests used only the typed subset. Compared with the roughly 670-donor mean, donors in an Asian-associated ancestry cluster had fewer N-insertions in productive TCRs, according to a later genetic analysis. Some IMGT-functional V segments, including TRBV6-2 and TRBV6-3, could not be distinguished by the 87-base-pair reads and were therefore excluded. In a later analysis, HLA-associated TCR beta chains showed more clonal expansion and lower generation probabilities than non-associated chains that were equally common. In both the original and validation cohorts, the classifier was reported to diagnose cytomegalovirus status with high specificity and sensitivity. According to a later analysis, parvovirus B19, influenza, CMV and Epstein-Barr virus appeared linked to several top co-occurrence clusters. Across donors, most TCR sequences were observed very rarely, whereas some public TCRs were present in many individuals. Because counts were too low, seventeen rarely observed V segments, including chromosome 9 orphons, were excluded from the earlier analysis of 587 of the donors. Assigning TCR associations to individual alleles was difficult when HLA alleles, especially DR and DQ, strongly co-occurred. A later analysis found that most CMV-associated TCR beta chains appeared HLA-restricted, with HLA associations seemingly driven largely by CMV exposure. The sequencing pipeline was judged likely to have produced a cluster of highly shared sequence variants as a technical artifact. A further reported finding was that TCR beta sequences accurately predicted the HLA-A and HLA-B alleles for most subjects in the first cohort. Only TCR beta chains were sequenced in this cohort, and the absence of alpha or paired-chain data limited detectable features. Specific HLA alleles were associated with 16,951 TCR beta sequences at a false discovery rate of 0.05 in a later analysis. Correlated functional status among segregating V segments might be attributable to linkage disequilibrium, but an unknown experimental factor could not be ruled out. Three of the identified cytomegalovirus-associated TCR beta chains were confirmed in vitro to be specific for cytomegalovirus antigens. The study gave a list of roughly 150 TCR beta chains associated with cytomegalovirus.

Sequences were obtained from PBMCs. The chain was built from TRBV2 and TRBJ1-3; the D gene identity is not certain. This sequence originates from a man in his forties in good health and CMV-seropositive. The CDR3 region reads CALSRGSGNTIYF. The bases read TGTGCCCTCTCCCGGGGCTCTGGAAACACCATATATTTT.